What follows are 20 T cell receptor beta chains derived from one specimen sequenced in a study of blood T cell repertoires in COVID-19 (dated by TCRdb to 2018 to 2020). To prepare the library, the immunoSEQ multiplex PCR assay was applied. As stored in TCRdb, this immuneACCESS dataset retains in-frame rearrangements with V and J assigned. A fraction of the clones does not appear; measured against another copy, unresolved V genes explain less than half of the discrepancy, and the remainder lacks a known reason. Here the sample has more than 200,000 clones; around four fifths occur a single time. The ten largest clones take up roughly 7.8% of the sample. The sequenced sample consisted of peripheral blood. The receptors shown here come from a middle-aged man with active or convalescent COVID-19.

The chain combines TRBV7-9 with TRBJ2-3, with TRBD1 identical over 8 bases. The CDR3 length is 15 residues. Germline V gene sequence: CDR1 SEHNR, CDR2 FQNEAQ (reference sequence). J gave up 6 bases and V 1 base, and 6 bases lay outside the gene matches. CDR3 sequence (DNA): TGTGCCAGCAGCTTAGTCGGGACAGGTCAGGATACGCAGTATTTT. Amino acid sequence: CASSLVGTGQDTQYF.

The chain carries TRBV14 and TRBJ1-1; possibly TRBD1 for D (5 bases). The CDR3 covers 13 residues. Germline assignment: CDR1 SGHDN and CDR2 FVKESK. The ends were cut back, 4 bases at V and 1 base at J, with 7 bases in the middle. In nucleotides, the CDR3 is TGTGCCAGCAGCCGTGGACAGAACACTGAAGCTTTCTTT. Translation: CASSRGQNTEAFF.

The table lists this clone with a few counts. The J gene is TRBJ1-1, the V gene TRBV11-2, with D perhaps TRBD1 (6 bases). The CDR3 loop spans 15 amino acids. Germline V gene sequence: CDR1 SGHAT, CDR2 FQNNGV. V lost 4 bases and J 3 bases, leaving 15 bases between the germline ends. This chain's CDR3 is CASSSIQGPDTEAFF. Written as DNA, the CDR3 is TGTGCCAGCAGCTCGATCCAGGGGCCCGACACTGAAGCTTTCTTT.

This rearrangement joins TRBV4-3 to TRBJ1-2; D not resolved. The V gene's germline CDR1 is LGHNA and CDR2 YSLEER. The CDR3 length is 14 residues. Trimming took off 1 base at V and 6 bases at J, with 12 bases between the two ends. The CDR3 here is CASSQAVAGDGYTF. DNA of the CDR3: TGCGCCAGCAGCCAAGCAGTGGCCGGGGATGGCTACACCTTC.

This clone was observed a handful of times. The chain links TRBV4-3 to TRBJ1-2, with D tentatively TRBD1 (6 bases). This CDR3 comprises 16 residues. V was shortened by 0 bases and J by 1 base, with 12 bases between the two germline ends. The germline gives CDR1 LGHNA, CDR2 YSLEER. The CDR3 DNA reads TGCGCCAGCAGCCAAGATTACAGGGCCCATAACTATGGCTACACCTTC. This sequence encodes CASSQDYRAHNYGYTF.

The CDR3 loop is CASSSYHSGGTYNEQFF. The CDR3 coding sequence is TGTGCCAGCAGTTCCTATCACAGCGGGGGTACATACAATGAGCAGTTCTTC. V usage is TRBV6-2 or TRBV6-3 and J usage is TRBJ2-1, with 8 bases identical to TRBD2. Per germline, CDR1 MNHEY and CDR2 SVGEGT. With V trimmed by 4 bases and J by 4 bases, 12 bases remained unmatched. The CDR3 runs to 17 residues.

The CDR3 loop is CASSQPGTEYEKLFF. CDR3 DNA sequence: TGTGCCAGCAGCCAGCCGGGAACCGAATATGAAAAACTGTTTTTT. J is TRBJ1-4 and V is TRBV14; D gene unclear. This CDR3 region has 15 residues. The germline CDR1 and CDR2 sequences are SGHDN and FVKESK. The germline V and J ends were trimmed by 3 bases and 6 bases, with 14 bases remaining between them.

The chain joins TRBV7-2 to TRBJ1-6; 7 bases are shared with TRBD1. J gave up 10 bases and V 3 bases, and 6 bases lay outside the gene matches. The CDR3 is 14 amino acids. The germline V gene has CDR1 SGHTA and CDR2 FQGNSA. The CDR3 coding sequence is TGTGCCAGCAGCTTGGGACAGACGGGGTCACCCCTCCACTTT. This translates into CASSLGQTGSPLHF.

With regard to this clone: One end of the junction is discordant with germline, which a read error may explain. This sequence joins TRBV7-9 and TRBJ1-2; D is unresolved. The germline V gene encodes CDR1 SEHNR and CDR2 FQNEAQ (reference sequence). The CDR3 has 15 amino acids. As DNA, the CDR3 is TGTGCCAGCAGCTTGGCGGCTGCGGCTAAATATGGCTACACCTTC. Encoded protein: CASSLAAAAKYGYTF.

J is TRBJ2-1 and V is TRBV27; the D gene is possibly TRBD2 (6 bases). The V gene lost 10 bases and the J gene lost 7 bases, with 17 bases spanning the gap. The CDR3 contains 13 residues. CDR1 is MNHEY, CDR2 SMNVEV, per germline (reference sequence). CDR3 amino acids: CATKGTGKNEQFF. The CDR3 DNA reads TGTGCCACCAAAGGGACTGGGAAAAATGAGCAGTTCTTC.

The rearrangement joins TRBV19 to TRBJ1-1; D is possibly TRBD1 (6 bases). The CDR3 covers 16 residues. CDR1 and CDR2 (germline): LNHDA, SQIVND (reference sequence). V dropped 4 bases and J dropped 0 bases, with 15 bases sitting between them. In nucleotides, the CDR3 is TGTGCCAGTAGTAATAACAGGGCGGTCGTGAACACTGAAGCTTTCTTT. Translation gives CASSNNRAVVNTEAFF.

This sequence joins TRBV13 and TRBJ1-1, with D possibly matching TRBD1 (6 bases). Trimming removed 5 bases from V and 7 bases from J, with 11 bases in between. The CDR3 runs 12 residues. Germline V gene data show CDR1 as PRHDT and CDR2 as FYEKMQ (reference sequence). Here the CDR3 reads CASSPRGGEAFF. The CDR3 nucleotides read TGTGCCAGCAGCCCCCGAGGGGGTGAAGCTTTCTTT.

The CDR3 bases are TGTGCCAGCACGGTTGGGACAGGGCCCTACGAGCAGTACTTC. It encodes CASTVGTGPYEQYF. The V call is TRBV6-5, the J call TRBJ2-7; 9 nucleotides match TRBD1. The CDR3 extends over 14 amino acids. Germline CDR1 and CDR2: MNHEY and SVGAGI. J gave up 2 bases and V 7 bases, and 6 bases lay outside the gene matches.

This clone was recorded once. The rearrangement joins TRBV5-8 to TRBJ1-6; no clear D. Trimming took 0 bases from V and 10 from J, leaving 11 bases between them. The CDR3 totals 14 residues. Germline V gene data show CDR1 as SGHTS and CDR2 as YDEGEE. The CDR3 loop reads CASSLGEPYSPLHF. DNA of the CDR3: TGTGCCAGCAGCTTGGGTGAGCCCTACTCACCCCTCCACTTT.

The chain's CDR3 is CASSHTPYYGYTF. CDR3 bases: TGTGCCAGCAGCCATACACCGTACTATGGCTACACCTTC. V is TRBV11-3 and J is TRBJ1-2; D gene uncertain. The CDR3 totals 13 residues. Germline values: CDR1 SGHNT, CDR2 YENEEA. Trimming removed 5 bases from V and 3 bases from J, with 10 bases in between.

This sequence joins TRBV4-1 and TRBJ2-2; 9 bases agree with TRBD1. This CDR3 region has 15 residues. Germline lookup yields CDR1 MGHRA and CDR2 YSYEKL. With V trimmed by 3 bases and J by 5 bases, 4 bases remained unmatched. CDR3 DNA sequence: TGCGCCAGCAGCCAGGCCGGGACAGGGACCGGGGAGCTGTTTTTT. Its translation is CASSQAGTGTGELFF.

The gene calls are TRBV29-1 and TRBJ1-1; TRBD1 matches at 7 bases. The CDR3 sequence is 13 residues long. After removal of 5 bases from V and 1 base from J, the junction contained 4 bases not matched to a gene. In germline, CDR1 is SQVTM, CDR2 ANQGSEA. In DNA form, the CDR3 reads TGCAGCGTTACTACAGGGGCGAACACTGAAGCTTTCTTT. This gives the protein CSVTTGANTEAFF.

This clone was detected once. This chain joins TRBV12-5 and TRBJ1-2; 8 bases match TRBD1. V was pared by 3 bases and J by 3 bases, with 6 bases of the junction left unmatched. CDR1 is LGHNT and CDR2 is FRNRAP in the germline V gene. The CDR3 runs to 15 residues. The chain's CDR3 is CASGFDRGGHYGYTF. The DNA of the CDR3 is TGTGCTAGTGGTTTCGACAGGGGCGGGCACTATGGCTACACCTTC.

The V gene is TRBV18, the J gene TRBJ1-1, with D unresolved. This CDR3 spans 14 amino acids. The germline CDR1 and CDR2 sequences are KGHSH and LQKENI. Between the trimmed V and J ends, which lost 2 bases and 0 bases, there was a span of 7 bases. CDR3 coding DNA: TGTGCCAGCTCACCAATCAGTTTGAACACTGAAGCTTTCTTT. Its translation is CASSPISLNTEAFF. Drawing the rest from reference TRBV18 and TRBJ1-1, the complete variable domain is NAGVMQNPRHLVRRRGQEARLRCSPMKGHSHVYWYRQLPEEGLKFMVYLQKENIIDESGMPKERFSAEFPKEGPSILRIQQVVRGDSAAYFCASSPISLNTEAFFGQGTRLTVV.

The gene calls are TRBV24-1 and TRBJ2-3, with 10 bases aligning to TRBD2. There are 18 residues in the CDR3. Per the germline V gene, CDR1 is KGHDR and CDR2 is SFDVKD. Trimming cost V 7 bases and J 2 bases; bases outside gene matches: 14. CDR3: CATSPSGSGGATTDTQYF. The CDR3 nucleotides read TGTGCCACCAGCCCAAGCGGGAGCGGGGGGGCTACCACAGATACGCAGTATTTT.